This T cell receptor (beta chain) came from a study of cytomegalovirus exposure and HLA in healthy donors. To note about this clone: Its antigen is as yet unknown.

Whole-study findings and limits: The study put 150 or so TCR beta chains on its list as cytomegalovirus-associated. Under in vitro conditions, three CMV-associated chains were confirmed as specific for CMV antigens.

The primer mix had 60 Vbeta and 13 Jbeta primers. Only in-frame clones appear in the TCRdb table, and some are missing; sequencing was by immunoSEQ multiplex PCR. The table lists about 100,000 clones, over 60% of them singletons. Sequenced sample: PBMCs. This clonotype was obtained from a female donor in good health and CMV-seropositive.

The CDR3 sequence: CASSQIGGQGTLGNEKLFF. The CDR3 bases are TGCGCCAGCAGCCAAATAGGGGGACAGGGGACCCTAGGCAATGAAAAACTGTTTTTT. The chain couples TRBV4-3 to TRBJ1-4; the match to TRBD1 covers 10 bases. This CDR3 has 19 residues. V lost 2 bases to trimming and J lost 5 bases; unmatched junction nucleotides: 14. Germline V gene lookup returns CDR1 LGHNA and CDR2 YSLEER.